This TCR beta chain was found in a study of OX40 agonist ivuxolimab in advanced cancers. Study in general: Cohort: 82.7% men, mean age 60, aged roughly 23 to 79. The study reported partial responses in three patients: one hepatocellular carcinoma, two cutaneous melanoma.

Any history of autoimmune disease or systemic immunosuppression disqualified patients. The protocol was immunoSEQ multiplex PCR, while the TCRdb copy is restricted to in-frame clones and leaves out a portion. The sample contains fewer than 120,000 clones, approximately 90% of which appear only once. General study results and limits: Among the lowest peripheral clonal expansion occurred in 0.1-3.0 mg/kg partial responders.

V lost 3 bases to trimming and J lost 1 base, with 12 bases between them. The CDR3 has 15 residues. Germline V gene sequence: CDR1 SGDLS, CDR2 YYNGEE. To note about this clone: The antigen remains undetermined.

The receptor comes from an adult with an advanced solid tumor such as melanoma, head and neck, liver or kidney cancer. The V call is TRBV9, the J call TRBJ2-3, with no clear D. The source was CD4+ or CD8+ T cells sorted from blood, collected in a trial of the OX40 agonist ivuxolimab. In DNA form, the CDR3 reads TGTGCCAGCAGCGCCCGGAGCTACGGCACAGATACGCAGTATTTT. It encodes CASSARSYGTDTQYF.